This T cell receptor (beta chain) was captured by sequencing in a study of shared clonotypes between healthy human individuals. Across the whole study: Aged 18 to 49, the donors were a couple of women and a few men.

This CDR3 is built from 14 residues. With 3 bases clipped from V and 13 bases from J, the junction kept 8 bases outside the gene matches. The V gene's germline CDR1 is SGHTA and CDR2 FQGNSA. Genomic DNA (from each subset) was split evenly across several immunoSEQ plates. The repertoire was sequenced with immunoSEQ multiplex PCR; TCRdb's copy has only in-frame clones and lacks some. The table records about 1.5 million clones, around 95% of them present only once. For this clone: The antigen is undetermined.

Study-level points and caveats: For sorted subsets, rarefaction showed incomplete sequencing despite large depth. In general, naive subsets displayed greater estimated richness than memory subsets did.

Sequenced material: naive CD4+ T cells sorted from blood. The subset denotes: CD45RA+ positively selected. This clonotype was sampled from a young man in good health. V gene TRBV7-2 combines with J gene TRBJ2-3; 12 bases are shared with TRBD2. The CDR3 loop is CASSFAAASGREYF. The CDR3 DNA sequence: TGTGCCAGCAGCTTTGCGGCTGCTAGCGGGAGGGAGTATTTT.